The clone carrying this T cell receptor beta chain was counted at least ten times. Its antigen is undetermined. Newly diagnosed hyperthyroidism patients aged 18 to 65 years had disease lasting under 2 months. Between the trimmed V and J ends, which lost 4 bases and 0 bases, there was a span of 8 bases. The CDR3 is made up of 14 amino acids. Germline V gene sequence: CDR1 SGHAT, CDR2 FQNNGV. The entry originates in a study of T cells in Graves' hyperthyroidism and ophthalmopathy. General study points: Ophthalmopathy was predicted by the model a median of 6.5 months ahead of onset.

Amplified TCR beta CDR3 regions came from RNA transcripts. Primed by the HTBI set, a first-round RT-PCR was run on the TCR CDR3. From the multiplex PCR reads, TCRdb called clonotypes with MiXCR, one entry per CDR3 protein. The sample holds more than 300,000 distinct CDR3 sequences, roughly 15% seen once. The chain couples TRBV11-2 to TRBJ2-3; D assignment may be TRBD1 or TRBD2 (6 bases each). The receptor's source is a woman in her twenties or thirties with Graves' hyperthyroidism that later progressed to Graves' ophthalmopathy. Sequencing input: blood. The CDR3 coding sequence is TGTGCCAGCAGCTCGGGGGCAAGCACAGATACGCAGTATTTT. Translation: CASSSGASTDTQYF.